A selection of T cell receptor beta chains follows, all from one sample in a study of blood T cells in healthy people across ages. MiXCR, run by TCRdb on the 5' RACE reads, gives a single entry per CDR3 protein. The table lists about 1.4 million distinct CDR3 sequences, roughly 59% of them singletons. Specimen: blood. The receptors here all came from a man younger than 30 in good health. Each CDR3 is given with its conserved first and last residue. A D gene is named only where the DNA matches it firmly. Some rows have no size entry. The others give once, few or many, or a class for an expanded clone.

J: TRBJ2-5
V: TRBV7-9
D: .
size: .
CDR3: CASSSPSFGQETQYF
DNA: TGTGCCAGCAGCTCCCCCTCATTCGGGCAAGAGACCCAGTACTTC

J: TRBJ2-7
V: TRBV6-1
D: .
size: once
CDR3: CASSEGSAGVPTSEQYF
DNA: TGTGCCAGCAGTGAAGGGTCGGCGGGCGTACCAACCAGCGAGCAGTACTTC

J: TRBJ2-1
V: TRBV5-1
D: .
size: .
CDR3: CASTRENEQFF
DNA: TGCGCCAGCACCCGAGAGAATGAGCAGTTCTTC

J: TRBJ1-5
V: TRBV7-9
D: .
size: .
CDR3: CASSSSGDRGQPQHF
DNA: TGTGCCAGCAGCTCCTCGGGGGATCGCGGTCAGCCCCAGCATTTT

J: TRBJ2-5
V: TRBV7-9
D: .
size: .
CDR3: CASSLAWGQETQYF
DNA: TGTGCCAGCAGCTTAGCGTGGGGTCAAGAGACCCAGTACTTC

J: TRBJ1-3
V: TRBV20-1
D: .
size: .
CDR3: CSARDPGGQGSYGNTIYF
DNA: TGCAGTGCTAGAGATCCGGGGGGGCAGGGAAGTTATGGAAACACCATATATTTT

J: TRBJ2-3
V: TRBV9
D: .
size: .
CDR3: CASSVGGSDLADTQYF
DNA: TGTGCCAGCAGCGTAGGGGGTAGCGATCTTGCAGATACGCAGTATTTT

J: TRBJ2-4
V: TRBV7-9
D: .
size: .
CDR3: CASSLWSGEGKNIQYF
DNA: TGTGCCAGCAGCTTATGGTCGGGGGAAGGCAAAAACATTCAGTACTTC

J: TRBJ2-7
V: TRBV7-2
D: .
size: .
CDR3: CASTIRGGAFYEQYF
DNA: TGTGCCAGCACCATCAGGGGGGGGGCTTTCTACGAGCAGTACTTC

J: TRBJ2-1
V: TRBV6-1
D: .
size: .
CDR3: CASRLTDNEQYF
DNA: TGTGCCAGCAGACTGACAGACAATGAGCAGTACTTT

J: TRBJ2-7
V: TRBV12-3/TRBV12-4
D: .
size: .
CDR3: CASSPGSIAEQYF
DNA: TGTGCCAGCAGTCCAGGGTCTATCGCCGAGCAGTACTTC

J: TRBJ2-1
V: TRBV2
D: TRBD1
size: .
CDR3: CASSVGDRAFSYNEQFF
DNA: TGTGCCAGCAGTGTAGGGGACAGGGCTTTTTCCTACAATGAGCAGTTCTTC

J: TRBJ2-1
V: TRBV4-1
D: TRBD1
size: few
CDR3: CASSSRTGSSYNEQFF
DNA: TGCGCCAGCAGCTCCCGGACAGGGAGCTCCTACAATGAGCAGTTCTTC

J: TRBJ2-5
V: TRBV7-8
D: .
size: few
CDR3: CASSLLGTPTSETQYF
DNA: TGTGCCAGCAGCTTACTCGGGACTCCCACATCGGAGACCCAGTACTTC

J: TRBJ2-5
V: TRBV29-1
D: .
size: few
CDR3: CSVATALVETQYF
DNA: TGCAGCGTTGCCACAGCCCTGGTTGAGACCCAGTACTTC

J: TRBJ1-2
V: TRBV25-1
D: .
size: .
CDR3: CASSELNREAYGYTF
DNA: TGTGCCAGCAGTGAATTAAACAGGGAGGCCTATGGCTACACCTTC

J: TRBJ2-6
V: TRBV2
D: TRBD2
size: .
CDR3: CASSDKRGSSGANVLTF
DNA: TGTGCCAGCAGTGATAAGCGGGGTTCGTCTGGGGCCAACGTCCTGACTTTC

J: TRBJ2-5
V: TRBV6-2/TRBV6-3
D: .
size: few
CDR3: CASSEAWETQYF
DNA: TGTGCCAGCAGTGAAGCGTGGGAGACCCAGTACTTC

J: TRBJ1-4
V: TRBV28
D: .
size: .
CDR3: CASSFRGNEKLFF
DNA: TGTGCCAGCAGTTTCCGGGGAAATGAAAAACTGTTTTTT

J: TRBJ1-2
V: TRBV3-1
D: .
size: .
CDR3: CASSQDWQNYGYTF
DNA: TGTGCCAGCAGCCAAGACTGGCAGAACTATGGCTACACCTTC

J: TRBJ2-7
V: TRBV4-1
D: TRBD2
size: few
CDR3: CASSLTTSGRSYEQYF
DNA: TGCGCCAGCAGCCTAACGACTAGCGGGCGGTCCTACGAGCAGTACTTC

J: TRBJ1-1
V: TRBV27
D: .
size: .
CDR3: CASSEDSFGYNEAFF
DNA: TGTGCCAGCAGTGAAGACAGTTTTGGGTACAATGAAGCTTTCTTT

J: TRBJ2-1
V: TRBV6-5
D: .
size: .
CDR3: CASSLWDPRWANEQFF
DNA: TGTGCCAGCAGTCTGTGGGACCCCCGGTGGGCGAATGAGCAGTTCTTC

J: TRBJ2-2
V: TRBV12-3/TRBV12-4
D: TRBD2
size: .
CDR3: CASSPGLAGVTGELFF
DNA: TGTGCCAGCAGTCCAGGACTAGCGGGGGTCACCGGGGAGCTGTTTTTT

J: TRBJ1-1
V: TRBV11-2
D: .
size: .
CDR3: CASSFRTGDTEAFF
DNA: TGTGCCAGCAGCTTCCGCACAGGAGACACTGAAGCTTTCTTT

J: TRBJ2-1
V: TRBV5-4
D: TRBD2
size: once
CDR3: CASSSTSGGEVEQFF
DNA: TGTGCCAGCAGCTCGACTAGCGGGGGGGAGGTTGAGCAGTTCTTC

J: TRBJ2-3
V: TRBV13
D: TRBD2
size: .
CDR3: CASSSRAGEIDRPTDTQYF
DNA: TGTGCCAGCAGCTCAAGGGCGGGAGAAATAGATCGCCCCACAGATACGCAGTATTTT

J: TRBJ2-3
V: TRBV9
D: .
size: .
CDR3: CASSVSSSSTDTQYF
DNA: TGTGCCAGCAGCGTAAGTAGCTCAAGCACAGATACGCAGTATTTT